Listed below are T cell receptor beta chains from one sample, sequenced in a study of T cells in Graves' hyperthyroidism and ophthalmopathy. TCRdb re-derived calls from the multiplex PCR reads in MiXCR, one entry per CDR3 protein. The table lists hundreds of thousands of distinct CDR3 sequences, roughly 14% of them singletons. Material for sequencing was blood. The receptor set was obtained from a man aged 18 to 29 with Graves' ophthalmopathy. Each CDR3 is given with its conserved first and last residue. D genes are given only for firm matches. Not all rows give a size; the values are once, few, many and, for expanded clones, a class.

j_call: TRBJ2-2; clone_size: many; v_call: TRBV7-3; d_call: -; cdr3_aa: CASSFHSNTGELFF; cdr3_nt: TGTGCCAGCAGCTTCCACTCGAACACCGGGGAGCTGTTTTTT
j_call: TRBJ1-1; clone_size: -; v_call: TRBV20-1; d_call: -; cdr3_aa: CSAREGYRVNTEAFF; cdr3_nt: TGCAGTGCTAGAGAGGGGTACCGGGTGAACACTGAAGCTTTCTTT
j_call: TRBJ2-2; clone_size: many; v_call: TRBV11-3; d_call: -; cdr3_aa: CASSFTGSTGELFF; cdr3_nt: TGTGCCAGCAGCTTTACGGGGAGCACCGGGGAGCTGTTTTTT
j_call: TRBJ1-5; clone_size: many; v_call: TRBV18; d_call: -; cdr3_aa: CASSPNGQRYQPQHF; cdr3_nt: TGTGCCAGCTCGCCTAACGGACAGAGATATCAGCCCCAGCATTTT
j_call: TRBJ1-5; clone_size: few; v_call: TRBV24-1; d_call: -; cdr3_aa: CATSDWSDQPQHF; cdr3_nt: TGTGCCACCAGTGACTGGAGTGATCAGCCCCAGCATTTT
j_call: TRBJ1-4; clone_size: few; v_call: TRBV5-1; d_call: -; cdr3_aa: CASSLAGMDEKLFF; cdr3_nt: TGCGCCAGCAGCTTGGCGGGGATGGATGAAAAACTGTTTTTT
j_call: TRBJ2-1; clone_size: many; v_call: TRBV5-1; d_call: -; cdr3_aa: CASSLNSNEQFF; cdr3_nt: TGCGCCAGCAGCTTAAACAGCAATGAGCAGTTCTTC
j_call: TRBJ2-3; clone_size: -; v_call: TRBV13; d_call: -; cdr3_aa: CASSSGPGDTQYF; cdr3_nt: TGTGCCAGCAGCTCGGGGCCGGGGGATACGCAGTATTTT
j_call: TRBJ2-7; clone_size: many; v_call: TRBV12-3/TRBV12-4; d_call: TRBD1; cdr3_aa: CASSPGTGDYEQYF; cdr3_nt: TGTGCCAGCAGTCCCGGGACAGGGGACTACGAGCAGTACTTC
j_call: TRBJ2-5; clone_size: -; v_call: TRBV27; d_call: TRBD1; cdr3_aa: CASSYHGTGGIETQYF; cdr3_nt: TGTGCCAGCAGCTACCACGGGACAGGGGGCATAGAGACCCAGTACTTC
j_call: TRBJ2-3; clone_size: many; v_call: TRBV3-1; d_call: -; cdr3_aa: CASSPGRGGTQYF; cdr3_nt: TGTGCCAGCAGCCCCGGGCGAGGGGGTACGCAGTATTTT
j_call: TRBJ2-5; clone_size: many; v_call: TRBV11-2; d_call: TRBD2; cdr3_aa: CASSQGLAEKETQYF; cdr3_nt: TGTGCCAGCAGCCAGGGACTAGCGGAAAAAGAGACCCAGTACTTC
j_call: TRBJ1-1; clone_size: -; v_call: TRBV25-1; d_call: TRBD1; cdr3_aa: CASSVRDREWVTEAFF; cdr3_nt: TGTGCCAGCAGTGTACGGGACAGGGAATGGGTCACTGAAGCTTTCTTT
j_call: TRBJ2-5; clone_size: many; v_call: TRBV10-2; d_call: -; cdr3_aa: CASRVGVQETQYF; cdr3_nt: TGCGCCAGCAGAGTCGGAGTCCAAGAGACCCAGTACTTC
j_call: TRBJ2-2; clone_size: many; v_call: TRBV3-1; d_call: -; cdr3_aa: CASSRLSGGTNTGELFF; cdr3_nt: TGTGCCAGCAGCCGTCTTAGTGGCGGCACGAACACCGGGGAGCTGTTTTTT
j_call: TRBJ2-2; clone_size: many; v_call: TRBV20-1; d_call: TRBD2; cdr3_aa: CSAGLAGGPDGELFF; cdr3_nt: TGCAGTGCTGGACTAGCGGGAGGGCCAGACGGGGAGCTGTTTTTT
j_call: TRBJ1-4; clone_size: -; v_call: TRBV20-1; d_call: TRBD1; cdr3_aa: CSAPGGTEYGEKLFF; cdr3_nt: TGCAGTGCCCCGGGTGGGACAGAGTATGGTGAAAAACTGTTTTTT
j_call: TRBJ2-7; clone_size: many; v_call: TRBV7-2; d_call: TRBD2; cdr3_aa: CASSYGTSGAEQYF; cdr3_nt: TGTGCCAGCAGCTACGGGACTAGCGGGGCCGAGCAGTACTTC
j_call: TRBJ2-7; clone_size: many; v_call: TRBV20-1; d_call: TRBD2; cdr3_aa: CSGGSGGSYEQYF; cdr3_nt: TGCAGTGGAGGCAGCGGGGGATCCTACGAGCAGTACTTC
j_call: TRBJ2-5; clone_size: many; v_call: TRBV6-6; d_call: -; cdr3_aa: CASSYPPQATQYF; cdr3_nt: TGTGCCAGCAGTTACCCACCTCAGGCGACCCAGTACTTC
j_call: TRBJ2-7; clone_size: -; v_call: TRBV2; d_call: -; cdr3_aa: CASSEAVGGFSYEQYF; cdr3_nt: TGTGCCAGCAGTGAAGCAGTGGGGGGTTTCTCCTACGAGCAGTACTTC
j_call: TRBJ2-7; clone_size: few; v_call: TRBV6-2/TRBV6-3; d_call: -; cdr3_aa: CASTSTGIYFEQYF; cdr3_nt: TGTGCCAGTACGTCAACAGGGATCTATTTCGAGCAGTACTTC
j_call: TRBJ2-5; clone_size: -; v_call: TRBV5-1; d_call: -; cdr3_aa: CASSSGMQETQYF; cdr3_nt: TGCGCCAGCAGCTCGGGGATGCAAGAGACCCAGTACTTC
j_call: TRBJ2-1; clone_size: few; v_call: TRBV7-6; d_call: TRBD1; cdr3_aa: CAGSKSRDRVHNEQFF; cdr3_nt: TGTGCCGGCAGCAAATCCCGGGACAGGGTACACAATGAGCAGTTCTTC
j_call: TRBJ2-7; clone_size: many; v_call: TRBV7-9; d_call: -; cdr3_aa: CASSLVGAYYEQYF; cdr3_nt: TGTGCCAGCAGCTTAGTCGGGGCTTACTACGAGCAGTACTTC
j_call: TRBJ2-2; clone_size: -; v_call: TRBV19; d_call: TRBD2; cdr3_aa: CASSILAGGTYTGELFF; cdr3_nt: TGTGCCAGTAGCATACTAGCGGGAGGGACCTACACCGGGGAGCTGTTTTTT
j_call: TRBJ2-7; clone_size: many; v_call: TRBV3-1; d_call: -; cdr3_aa: CASSPRLGYEQYF; cdr3_nt: TGTGCCAGCAGCCCCCGACTGGGATACGAGCAGTACTTC
j_call: TRBJ2-7; clone_size: -; v_call: TRBV29-1; d_call: -; cdr3_aa: CSVRTYEQYF; cdr3_nt: TGCAGCGTCCGAACCTACGAGCAGTACTTC
j_call: TRBJ2-1; clone_size: many; v_call: TRBV7-3; d_call: -; cdr3_aa: CASSSARDNEQFF; cdr3_nt: TGTGCCAGCAGCTCGGCCCGGGACAATGAGCAGTTCTTC
j_call: TRBJ2-7; clone_size: many; v_call: TRBV12-3/TRBV12-4; d_call: TRBD2; cdr3_aa: CASSSGLAGRSYEQYF; cdr3_nt: TGTGCCAGCAGCTCCGGACTAGCGGGGCGCTCCTACGAGCAGTACTTC
j_call: TRBJ1-1; clone_size: many; v_call: TRBV7-9; d_call: -; cdr3_aa: CATRDGMNTEAFF; cdr3_nt: TGTGCCACCAGGGACGGTATGAACACTGAAGCTTTCTTT
j_call: TRBJ2-7; clone_size: many; v_call: TRBV12-3/TRBV12-4; d_call: -; cdr3_aa: CASSLALEGSYEQYF; cdr3_nt: TGTGCCAGCAGTTTAGCGCTGGAGGGTTCCTACGAGCAGTACTTC
j_call: TRBJ2-7; clone_size: many; v_call: TRBV2; d_call: -; cdr3_aa: CAGGSSYEQYF; cdr3_nt: TGTGCCGGGGGCAGCTCCTACGAGCAGTACTTC
j_call: TRBJ2-7; clone_size: many; v_call: TRBV15; d_call: TRBD2; cdr3_aa: CATSNSGRGYEQYF; cdr3_nt: TGTGCCACCAGCAATAGCGGGAGGGGGTACGAGCAGTACTTC
j_call: TRBJ2-7; clone_size: many; v_call: TRBV5-1; d_call: -; cdr3_aa: CASSLTNSHEQYF; cdr3_nt: TGCGCCAGCAGCTTGACAAACTCCCACGAGCAGTACTTC
j_call: TRBJ1-2; clone_size: many; v_call: TRBV6-1; d_call: TRBD1; cdr3_aa: CASRGDRGTYGYTF; cdr3_nt: TGTGCCAGCAGGGGGGACAGGGGGACCTATGGCTACACCTTC
j_call: TRBJ2-3; clone_size: many; v_call: TRBV30; d_call: TRBD2; cdr3_aa: CAWSDGTSGMDTQYF; cdr3_nt: TGTGCCTGGAGTGACGGGACTAGCGGTATGGATACGCAGTATTTT
j_call: TRBJ2-7; clone_size: many; v_call: TRBV20-1; d_call: TRBD2; cdr3_aa: CSARDRGPGLAYEQYF; cdr3_nt: TGCAGTGCTAGAGATCGAGGGCCGGGACTAGCCTACGAGCAGTACTTC
j_call: TRBJ2-5; clone_size: -; v_call: TRBV10-1; d_call: -; cdr3_aa: CASSIRVGETQYF; cdr3_nt: TGCGCCAGCAGTATTAGGGTTGGCGAGACCCAGTACTTC
j_call: TRBJ2-5; clone_size: few; v_call: TRBV30; d_call: -; cdr3_aa: CAWSIRETQYF; cdr3_nt: TGTGCCTGGTCCATTCGGGAGACCCAGTACTTC
j_call: TRBJ1-2; clone_size: many; v_call: TRBV30; d_call: -; cdr3_aa: CAWSVSGFDGYTF; cdr3_nt: TGTGCCTGGAGTGTATCTGGGTTCGACGGCTACACCTTC
j_call: TRBJ2-3; clone_size: -; v_call: TRBV5-1; d_call: TRBD2; cdr3_aa: CASSLTSGSRTQYF; cdr3_nt: TGCGCCAGCAGCCTCACTAGCGGGAGCCGTACGCAGTATTTT
j_call: TRBJ2-3; clone_size: many; v_call: TRBV20-1; d_call: -; cdr3_aa: CSVSPLSGSTSTDTQYF; cdr3_nt: TGCAGTGTCTCCCCACTTTCCGGGTCAACTAGCACAGATACGCAGTATTTT
j_call: TRBJ2-1; clone_size: -; v_call: TRBV7-9; d_call: -; cdr3_aa: CASSSGGLQFF; cdr3_nt: TGTGCCAGCAGCTCTGGGGGGTTGCAGTTCTTC
j_call: TRBJ2-7; clone_size: few; v_call: TRBV5-1; d_call: TRBD2; cdr3_aa: CASSSGAGPTYEQYF; cdr3_nt: TGCGCCAGCAGCTCCGGAGCGGGGCCCACCTACGAGCAGTACTTC
j_call: TRBJ2-7; clone_size: many; v_call: TRBV5-1; d_call: -; cdr3_aa: CASSFTPGDEQYF; cdr3_nt: TGCGCCAGCAGCTTCACACCCGGGGACGAGCAGTACTTC
j_call: TRBJ2-5; clone_size: many; v_call: TRBV3-1; d_call: TRBD2; cdr3_aa: CASSHRLAGVETQYF; cdr3_nt: TGTGCCAGCAGCCACAGACTAGCGGGAGTGGAGACCCAGTACTTC
j_call: TRBJ1-1; clone_size: many; v_call: TRBV11-3; d_call: TRBD1; cdr3_aa: CASSLDQGGTGVNTEAFF; cdr3_nt: TGTGCCAGCAGCTTAGACCAAGGAGGGACAGGGGTGAACACTGAAGCTTTCTTT
j_call: TRBJ2-7; clone_size: many; v_call: TRBV7-8; d_call: -; cdr3_aa: CASCKAGQAYEQYF; cdr3_nt: TGTGCCAGCTGTAAAGCGGGACAGGCCTACGAGCAGTACTTC
j_call: TRBJ1-6; clone_size: -; v_call: TRBV6-1; d_call: -; cdr3_aa: CASRERSYNSPLHF; cdr3_nt: TGTGCCAGCCGGGAGAGGTCCTATAATTCACCCCTCCACTTT
j_call: TRBJ2-5; clone_size: many; v_call: TRBV2; d_call: -; cdr3_aa: CASQGLQTQYF; cdr3_nt: TGTGCCAGTCAGGGGTTGCAGACCCAGTACTTC
j_call: TRBJ1-6; clone_size: few; v_call: TRBV7-6; d_call: TRBD1; cdr3_aa: CASTLGDRDYASPLHF; cdr3_nt: TGTGCCAGCACGCTGGGGGACAGGGATTATGCTTCACCCCTCCACTTT
j_call: TRBJ1-1; clone_size: -; v_call: TRBV27; d_call: TRBD1; cdr3_aa: CASSFTGGAGTEAFF; cdr3_nt: TGTGCCAGCAGTTTCACAGGGGGCGCGGGCACTGAAGCTTTCTTT
j_call: TRBJ2-7; clone_size: many; v_call: TRBV6-5; d_call: TRBD1; cdr3_aa: CASSYRQGANEQYF; cdr3_nt: TGTGCCAGCAGTTACCGACAGGGGGCAAACGAGCAGTACTTC